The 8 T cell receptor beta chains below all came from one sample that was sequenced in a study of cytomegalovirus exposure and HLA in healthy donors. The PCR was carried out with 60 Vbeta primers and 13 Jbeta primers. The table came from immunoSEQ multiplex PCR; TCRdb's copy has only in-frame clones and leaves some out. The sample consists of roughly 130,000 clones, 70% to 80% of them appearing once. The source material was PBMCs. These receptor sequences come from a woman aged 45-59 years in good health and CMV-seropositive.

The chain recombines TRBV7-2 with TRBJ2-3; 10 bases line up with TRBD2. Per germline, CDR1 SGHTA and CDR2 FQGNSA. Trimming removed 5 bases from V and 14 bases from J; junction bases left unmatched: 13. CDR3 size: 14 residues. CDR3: CASSLLWTSGSLYF. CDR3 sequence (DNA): TGTGCCAGCAGCCTCCTCTGGACTAGCGGCTCCCTGTATTTT.

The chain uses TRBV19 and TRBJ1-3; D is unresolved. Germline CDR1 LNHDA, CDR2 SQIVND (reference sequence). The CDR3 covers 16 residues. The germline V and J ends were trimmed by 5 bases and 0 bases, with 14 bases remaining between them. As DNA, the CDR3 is TGTGCCAGTAGTTCGAACCTTAAGAGCTCTGGAAACACCATATATTTT. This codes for CASSSNLKSSGNTIYF.

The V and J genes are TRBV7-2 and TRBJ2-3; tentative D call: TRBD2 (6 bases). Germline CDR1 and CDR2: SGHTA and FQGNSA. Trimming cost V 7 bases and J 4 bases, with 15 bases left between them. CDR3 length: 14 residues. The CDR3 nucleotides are TGTGCCAGCAAGGTTGGCGGGGTCGCAGATACGCAGTATTTT. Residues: CASKVGGVADTQYF.

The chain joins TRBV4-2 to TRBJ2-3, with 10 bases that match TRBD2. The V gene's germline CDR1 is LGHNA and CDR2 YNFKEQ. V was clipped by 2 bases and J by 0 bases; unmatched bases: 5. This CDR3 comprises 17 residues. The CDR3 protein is CASSQFGLADSTDTQYF. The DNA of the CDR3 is TGTGCCAGCAGCCAATTTGGACTAGCGGACAGCACAGATACGCAGTATTTT.

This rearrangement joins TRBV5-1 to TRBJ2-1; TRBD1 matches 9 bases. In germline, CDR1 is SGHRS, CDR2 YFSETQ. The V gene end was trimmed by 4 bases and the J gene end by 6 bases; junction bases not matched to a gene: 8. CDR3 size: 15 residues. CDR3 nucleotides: TGCGCCAGCAGCCAACCCGGGACAGGGCGCAATGAGCAGTTCTTC. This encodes CASSQPGTGRNEQFF.

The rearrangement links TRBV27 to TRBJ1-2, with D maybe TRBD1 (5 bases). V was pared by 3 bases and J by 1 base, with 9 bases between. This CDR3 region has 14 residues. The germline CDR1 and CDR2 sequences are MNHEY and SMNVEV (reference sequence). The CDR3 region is CASSFRGDNYGYTF. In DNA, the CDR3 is TGTGCCAGCAGTTTTAGGGGCGATAACTATGGCTACACCTTC.

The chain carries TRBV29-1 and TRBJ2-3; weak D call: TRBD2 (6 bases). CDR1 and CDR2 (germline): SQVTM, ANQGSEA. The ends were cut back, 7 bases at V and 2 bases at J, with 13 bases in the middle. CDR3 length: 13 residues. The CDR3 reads CSARTTPTDTQYF. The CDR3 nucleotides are TGCAGCGCCAGGACTACCCCCACAGATACGCAGTATTTT.

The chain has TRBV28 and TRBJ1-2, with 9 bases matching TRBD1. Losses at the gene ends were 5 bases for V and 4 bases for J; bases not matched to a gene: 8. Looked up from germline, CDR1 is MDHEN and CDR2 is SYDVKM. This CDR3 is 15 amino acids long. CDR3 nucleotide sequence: TGTGCCAGCAGTCCTCACCCGACAGGGGGCTATGGCTACACCTTC. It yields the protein CASSPHPTGGYGYTF.